Sequencing of this T cell receptor beta chain was carried out in a study of blood T cells in healthy people across ages. Germline V gives CDR1 SQVTM, CDR2 ANQGSEA. This CDR3 is 13 amino acids long. The V end lost 7 bases, the J end lost 0 bases, and 9 bases lay between the germline ends. Study-level results: A greater number of naive CD4+ cells and higher diversity distinguished long-lived donors from aged donors.

A second PCR of 7 to 11 cycles used a sample-barcoded 5' primer and a J-beta primer mix. TCRdb reprocessed the 5' RACE reads via MiXCR and lists one record per CDR3 protein. Altogether more than 600,000 distinct CDR3 sequences are present, roughly 25% being singletons, with the ten largest covering more than 8%. Details on this clonotype: The antigen is unknown.

These data were likewise used in another study, on T cells of mothers and their children. That study reports: Persistent microchimeric T cell clones were not found at ~100 per million sensitivity.

This clonotype originated in a boy aged 10-17 years in good health. The V and J genes are TRBV29-1 and TRBJ2-2; D might be TRBD1 or TRBD2, each matching 5 bases. Specimen: blood. The CDR3 protein is CSAGTANTGELFF. The CDR3 nucleotides read TGCAGCGCCGGGACCGCGAACACCGGGGAGCTGTTTTTT.